Listed below are T cell receptor beta chains from one sample, sequenced in a study of blood T cell repertoires in COVID-19. The repertoire was sequenced with immunoSEQ multiplex PCR; TCRdb's copy has only in-frame clones and lacks some. This sample has about 180,000 clones, with roughly 87% found just once. Material for sequencing was PBMCs or T cells enriched from blood (not recorded which). All receptors derive from a human donor with acute COVID-19. The donor label of this sample is uncertain. Both conserved end residues are part of each CDR3. The order of the fields is CDR3 length, clone size, J gene, D gene, V gene, CDR3 protein, CDR3 DNA. D genes are given only for firm matches. Only part of the rows carry a size: once, few, many, or a class if the clone is expanded.

15,NA,TRBJ2-5,NA,TRBV6-5,CASSYQAAGEETQYF,TGTGCCAGCAGTTATCAAGCGGCAGGGGAAGAGACCCAGTACTTC
15,NA,TRBJ2-1,TRBD2,TRBV5-1,CASSSAGGRYNEQFF,TGCGCCAGCAGCTCTGCGGGGGGCCGTTACAATGAGCAGTTCTTC
15,NA,TRBJ2-7,TRBD1,TRBV5-4,CASSDPGQSSYEQYF,TGTGCCAGCAGCGATCCGGGACAGAGCTCCTACGAGCAGTACTTC
16,NA,TRBJ2-1,NA,TRBV6-4,CASSDHPGQTYNEQFF,TGTGCCAGCAGTGACCACCCAGGACAGACCTACAATGAGCAGTTCTTC
16,NA,TRBJ1-3,TRBD1,TRBV7-2,CASSLPDRVAGNTIYF,TGTGCCAGCAGCTTACCAGACAGGGTCGCTGGAAACACCATATATTTT
14,NA,TRBJ1-6,NA,TRBV7-3,CASSSGVGNSPLHF,TGTGCCAGCAGCTCCGGAGTCGGGAATTCACCCCTCCACTTT
15,few,TRBJ1-1,TRBD1,TRBV27,CASSPRDRGYTEAFF,TGTGCCAGCAGTCCCCGAGACAGGGGGTACACTGAAGCTTTCTTT
15,NA,TRBJ2-3,TRBD2,TRBV7-3,CASSVTGGLSDTQYF,TGTGCCAGCAGCGTAACGGGGGGGTTGTCAGATACGCAGTATTTT
17,NA,TRBJ1-1,TRBD1,TRBV29-1,CSVEGGPGGDRGTEAFF,TGCAGCGTTGAAGGTGGGCCAGGGGGCGACAGGGGAACTGAAGCTTTCTTT
13,NA,TRBJ1-5,TRBD1,TRBV4-1,CASSPGQEQPQHF,TGCGCCAGCAGCCCCGGACAGGAGCAGCCCCAGCATTTT
17,NA,TRBJ2-3,TRBD2,TRBV18,CASSPPAASGGSDTQYF,TGTGCCAGCTCACCACCGGCGGCTAGCGGGGGGTCGGATACGCAGTATTTT
15,NA,TRBJ2-7,TRBD1,TRBV7-2,CASSAPQTGIYEQYF,TGTGCCAGCAGCGCACCCCAGACAGGGATCTACGAGCAGTACTTC
11,NA,TRBJ2-7,NA,TRBV7-9,CASSPRDEQYF,TGTGCCAGCAGCCCCCGGGACGAGCAGTACTTC
13,once,TRBJ1-1,TRBD1,TRBV12-3/TRBV12-4,CASSSTGPTEAFF,TGTGCCAGCAGTTCGACAGGGCCCACTGAAGCTTTCTTT
13,NA,TRBJ1-2,NA,TRBV5-5,CASSLSGNYGYTF,TGTGCCAGCAGCTTGAGCGGAAACTATGGCTACACCTTC
16,NA,TRBJ2-3,NA,TRBV6-1,CASSEAAGSRADTQYF,TGTGCCAGCAGTGAAGCAGCAGGGTCCCGAGCAGATACGCAGTATTTT